Listed below are T cell receptor beta chains from one sample, sequenced in a study of T cell clones after liver transplantation. Using immunoSEQ multiplex PCR, the repertoire was profiled, and TCRdb retains in-frame clones only, with some absent. The sample includes tens of thousands of clones, roughly 80% of them seen just once. Specimen: CD4+ T cells from blood, collected 12 months after liver transplant. All receptors come from a human patient who received a liver transplant. Some T cells may originate from the graft donor. Both conserved end residues are part of each CDR3. The D gene is left open where the match is weak. Part of the rows lack a size; the others show once, few, many or a class for expanded clones.

abundance,d_gene,j_gene,v_gene,CDR3nt,CDR3aa
-,-,TRBJ1-2,TRBV29-1,TGCAGCGTTGAACCCACCAACAGGTTCCCCTATGGCTACACCTTC,CSVEPTNRFPYGYTF
-,TRBD2,TRBJ2-5,TRBV19,TGTGCCAGTAGTTCGAGGTTCTCTACTAGCGGGCAGGAGACCCAGTACTTC,CASSSRFSTSGQETQYF
-,TRBD2,TRBJ2-1,TRBV11-2,TGTGCCAGCAGCTTATATGGCGGGAGGTCCTACAATGAGCAGTTCTTC,CASSLYGGRSYNEQFF
once,-,TRBJ2-1,TRBV6-6,TGTGCCAGCAGACACTGGCTTCTGGATGAGCAGTTCTTC,CASRHWLLDEQFF
-,-,TRBJ1-1,TRBV28,TGTGCCAGCAGTCTAGGAGCGGCTAGACCCGAAGCTTTCTTT,CASSLGAARPEAFF
-,-,TRBJ2-2,TRBV28,TGTGCCAGCAGTTTAGCTGTGAACAGGTTTCGAACCGGGGAGCTGTTTTTT,CASSLAVNRFRTGELFF
-,-,TRBJ1-3,TRBV28,TGTGCCAGCAGTTGGACAGCCCCTGGAAACACCATATATTTT,CASSWTAPGNTIYF
-,-,TRBJ1-1,TRBV7-2,TGTGCCAGCAGCTTATTACCTGATCAAGCTTTGGAAGCTTTCTTT,CASSLLPDQALEAFF
-,TRBD2,TRBJ2-7,TRBV5-4,TGTGCCAGCAGCTTGGCGGGACTAGCTTCCTACGAGCAGTACTTC,CASSLAGLASYEQYF
-,TRBD1,TRBJ1-1,TRBV18,TGTGCCAGCTCAAGGGACAGGGTGAACACTGAAGCTTTCTTT,CASSRDRVNTEAFF
-,-,TRBJ2-7,TRBV19,TGTGCCAGTAGTACGACCACAGACAGCGAGCAGTACTTC,CASSTTTDSEQYF
-,-,TRBJ2-4,TRBV7-8,TGTGCCAGCAGCCTTGAGGGGACCTCCTTGAACATTCAGTACTTC,CASSLEGTSLNIQYF
-,TRBD2,TRBJ2-7,TRBV9,TGTGCCAGCAGCGTAGGGGGTAGCGGGGCCTACGAGCAGTACTTC,CASSVGGSGAYEQYF
-,TRBD1,TRBJ1-5,TRBV6-6,TGTGCCAGCAGTTTTCAGGGGGGACAGCCCCAGCATTTT,CASSFQGGQPQHF
-,TRBD1,TRBJ2-4,TRBV5-1,TGCGCCAGCAGCTTAACAGGGGATGAGAGCATTCAGTACTTC,CASSLTGDESIQYF
-,-,TRBJ1-3,TRBV29-1,TGCAGCGTTCGGGAGAGGACTGGAAACACCATATATTTT,CSVRERTGNTIYF
-,TRBD2,TRBJ2-2,TRBV10-2,TGCGCCAGCAGTGCGAGCGGGAGGGCCGGGGAGCTGTTTTTT,CASSASGRAGELFF
once,TRBD2,TRBJ2-7,TRBV6-5,TGTGGGAGTCGAGTAGCGGGAGGGGCGGGGGAGCAGTACTTC,CGSRVAGGAGEQYF
once,-,TRBJ1-1,TRBV6-5,TGTGCCAGCAGTTACTCGAACAGGAAGAACACTGAAGCTTTCTTT,CASSYSNRKNTEAFF
-,-,TRBJ2-7,TRBV7-2,TGTGCCAGCAGCTTAGGGAGGGTCTACGAGCAGTACTTC,CASSLGRVYEQYF
-,-,TRBJ2-2,TRBV29-1,TGCAGCGTTGGTGACACCGGGGAGCTGTTTTTT,CSVGDTGELFF
-,-,TRBJ2-2,TRBV18,TGTGCCAGCTCACCAGACACTAAGAACACCGGGGAGCTGTTTTTT,CASSPDTKNTGELFF
-,-,TRBJ1-2,TRBV30,TGTGCCTGGAGTGTAGGATCTGCGGTCTACTATGGCTACACCTTC,CAWSVGSAVYYGYTF
-,TRBD2,TRBJ2-7,TRBV18,TGTGCCAGCTCAACGGGACTAGCGGGAGGCGAGCAGTACTTC,CASSTGLAGGEQYF
-,-,TRBJ1-1,TRBV2,TGTGCCAGTACCTGGGGGGTGAACACTGAAGCTTTCTTT,CASTWGVNTEAFF
-,TRBD1,TRBJ1-5,TRBV2,TGTGCCAGCAGTGGACAGGGGAGGTCAAGCAATCAGCCCCAGCATTTT,CASSGQGRSSNQPQHF